This T cell receptor (beta chain) was obtained from a study of cytomegalovirus exposure and HLA in healthy donors. Whole-study results and caveats: Earlier analysis found most TCR beta V segments productive about 87% or about 30% of the time. CMV antigen specificity was confirmed in vitro for a few CMV-associated chains.

With 60 Vbeta and 13 Jbeta primers, the PCR was carried out. Some clones are missing from TCRdb's copy, which holds only in-frame ones; the method was immunoSEQ multiplex PCR. The sample consists of about 180,000 clones, 80% of them appearing once. Samples came from healthy bone marrow donors. This clone appeared a few times. Its antigen is not known. The clonotype originates from a middle-aged man in good health and CMV-seronegative. Sequencing was performed on PBMCs.

In nucleotides, the CDR3 is TGTGCCAGTCTCCTCAGCACAGATACGCAGTATTTT. Encoded protein: CASLLSTDTQYF. The chain carries TRBV2 and TRBJ2-3, with D hard to call. The length of the CDR3 is 12 residues. V lost 9 bases and J lost 0, with 7 bases in between. Germline V gene data show CDR1 as SNHLY and CDR2 as FYNNEI.